The rows below give T cell receptor beta chains drawn from one sample of a study of T cell changes during pregnancy in multiple sclerosis. Only in-frame clones appear in the TCRdb table, and some are missing; sequencing was by immunoSEQ multiplex PCR. Of 35,000 to 40,000 clones listed, around nine tenths are singletons. Sequences were derived from CD4+ T cells from peripheral blood mononuclear cells, sampled in the third trimester of pregnancy. The receptors stem from a female donor in good health, enrolled as a control in a pregnancy study. The CDR3 runs from the conserved cysteine through the conserved F or W. A D gene is named only where the DNA matches it firmly. Size is omitted from some rows. Given values are once, few, many or a class for expanded clones.

cdr3_length,clone_size,j_call,d_call,v_call,cdr3_aa,cdr3_nt
14,.,TRBJ2-7,.,TRBV19,CASSIGSGMNEQYF,TGTGCCAGTAGTATCGGGTCGGGAATGAACGAGCAGTACTTC
12,once,TRBJ2-5,.,TRBV28,CASSLRGETQYF,TGTGCCAGCAGTCTACGGGGGGAGACCCAGTACTTC
14,.,TRBJ2-5,.,TRBV11-3,CASSSIGVPETQYF,TGTGCCAGCAGCTCCATAGGGGTCCCAGAGACCCAGTACTTC
19,.,TRBJ2-6,TRBD1,TRBV6-1,CASSEAAVGQGAGANVLTF,TGTGCCAGCAGTGAAGCAGCAGTGGGACAGGGGGCTGGGGCCAACGTCCTGACTTTC
14,.,TRBJ2-5,.,TRBV6-5,CASSYRTQKETQYF,TGTGCCAGCAGTTACCGTACACAAAAAGAGACCCAGTACTTC
13,.,TRBJ2-7,TRBD2,TRBV10-2,CASKAGPPYEQYF,TGCGCCAGCAAAGCGGGACCCCCCTACGAGCAGTACTTC
14,.,TRBJ2-1,.,TRBV6-6,CASTLAVPYNEQFF,TGTGCCAGCACTTTAGCGGTGCCTTACAATGAGCAGTTCTTC
16,.,TRBJ2-4,TRBD1,TRBV6-5,CASSYRQGANENIQYF,TGTGCCAGCAGTTATCGACAGGGGGCGAATGAAAACATTCAGTACTTC
13,.,TRBJ1-5,.,TRBV18,CASSPSVDQPQHF,TGTGCCAGCTCACCCTCGGTCGATCAGCCCCAGCATTTT
13,few,TRBJ2-1,TRBD2,TRBV5-5,CASSQFSGAREFF,TGTGCCAGCAGCCAATTTAGCGGGGCGAGGGAGTTCTTC
15,.,TRBJ2-3,.,TRBV4-2,CASSQDLRPGYTQYF,TGTGCCAGCAGCCAAGATCTAAGGCCAGGTTACACGCAGTATTTT
14,.,TRBJ1-5,TRBD1,TRBV5-6,CASSLTGIGQPQHF,TGTGCCAGCAGCCTGACAGGGATCGGTCAGCCCCAGCATTTT
15,.,TRBJ1-1,TRBD1,TRBV2,CASKLRGQGGIEAFF,TGTGCCAGCAAATTGCGGGGACAGGGAGGCATTGAAGCTTTCTTT
15,.,TRBJ2-2,.,TRBV7-9,CASSRGGSNTGELFF,TGTGCCAGCAGCCGAGGGGGATCCAACACCGGGGAGCTGTTTTTT
18,.,TRBJ1-1,.,TRBV23-1,CASRRTRWGFWAFTEAFF,TGCGCCAGCAGACGAACTCGTTGGGGCTTTTGGGCTTTCACTGAAGCTTTCTTT
15,.,TRBJ2-3,.,TRBV11-2,CASSLVGGSTDTQYF,TGTGCCAGCAGCTTAGTTGGCGGAAGCACAGATACGCAGTATTTT
16,.,TRBJ2-1,.,TRBV5-1,CASSLAGGSSYNEQFF,TGCGCCAGCAGCTTGGCGGGTGGAAGCTCCTACAATGAGCAGTTCTTC
15,.,TRBJ1-1,TRBD1,TRBV28,CASRDGQGLNTEAFF,TGTGCCAGCAGGGATGGACAGGGGTTGAACACTGAAGCTTTCTTT
14,.,TRBJ2-1,.,TRBV5-1,CASSLDESHNEQFF,TGCGCCAGCAGCTTGGATGAGAGTCACAATGAGCAGTTCTTC
13,.,TRBJ1-2,TRBD1,TRBV19,CASWTGGFYGYTF,TGTGCCAGTTGGACAGGAGGCTTCTATGGCTACACCTTC
14,.,TRBJ2-7,.,TRBV19,CASSIQGQAYEQYF,TGTGCCAGTAGTATCCAGGGGCAGGCCTACGAGCAGTACTTC
17,.,TRBJ2-7,TRBD1,TRBV18,CASSPTPGQGAAYEQYF,TGTGCCAGCTCACCTACCCCAGGACAGGGGGCAGCCTACGAGCAGTACTTC
15,.,TRBJ2-1,TRBD2,TRBV7-2,CASRLAGDLYNEQFF,TGTGCCAGCAGGTTAGCGGGAGATCTTTACAATGAGCAGTTCTTC
14,.,TRBJ2-7,TRBD2,TRBV2,CASNQASGSYEQYF,TGTGCCAGCAACCAAGCTAGCGGGAGCTACGAGCAGTACTTC
13,once,TRBJ2-3,.,TRBV10-3,CAISESGSDTQYF,TGTGCCATCAGCGAATCCGGGTCAGATACGCAGTATTTT
18,.,TRBJ2-2,.,TRBV9,CASSVASGGLSNTGELFF,TGTGCCAGCAGCGTAGCATCCGGGGGGCTTTCGAACACCGGGGAGCTGTTTTTT
10,.,TRBJ2-7,.,TRBV28,CASSRGEQYF,TGTGCCAGCAGTAGGGGCGAGCAGTACTTC
15,once,TRBJ2-5,TRBD2,TRBV19,CASSVAGGAQETQYF,TGTGCCAGTAGTGTAGCGGGAGGAGCCCAAGAGACCCAGTACTTC
16,.,TRBJ1-5,.,TRBV28,CASSLYVWQGNQPQHF,TGTGCCAGCAGTTTATACGTTTGGCAGGGCAATCAGCCCCAGCATTTT
15,.,TRBJ2-1,TRBD1,TRBV5-6,CASSASGTGYNEQFF,TGTGCCAGCAGCGCCTCCGGGACAGGGTACAATGAGCAGTTCTTC